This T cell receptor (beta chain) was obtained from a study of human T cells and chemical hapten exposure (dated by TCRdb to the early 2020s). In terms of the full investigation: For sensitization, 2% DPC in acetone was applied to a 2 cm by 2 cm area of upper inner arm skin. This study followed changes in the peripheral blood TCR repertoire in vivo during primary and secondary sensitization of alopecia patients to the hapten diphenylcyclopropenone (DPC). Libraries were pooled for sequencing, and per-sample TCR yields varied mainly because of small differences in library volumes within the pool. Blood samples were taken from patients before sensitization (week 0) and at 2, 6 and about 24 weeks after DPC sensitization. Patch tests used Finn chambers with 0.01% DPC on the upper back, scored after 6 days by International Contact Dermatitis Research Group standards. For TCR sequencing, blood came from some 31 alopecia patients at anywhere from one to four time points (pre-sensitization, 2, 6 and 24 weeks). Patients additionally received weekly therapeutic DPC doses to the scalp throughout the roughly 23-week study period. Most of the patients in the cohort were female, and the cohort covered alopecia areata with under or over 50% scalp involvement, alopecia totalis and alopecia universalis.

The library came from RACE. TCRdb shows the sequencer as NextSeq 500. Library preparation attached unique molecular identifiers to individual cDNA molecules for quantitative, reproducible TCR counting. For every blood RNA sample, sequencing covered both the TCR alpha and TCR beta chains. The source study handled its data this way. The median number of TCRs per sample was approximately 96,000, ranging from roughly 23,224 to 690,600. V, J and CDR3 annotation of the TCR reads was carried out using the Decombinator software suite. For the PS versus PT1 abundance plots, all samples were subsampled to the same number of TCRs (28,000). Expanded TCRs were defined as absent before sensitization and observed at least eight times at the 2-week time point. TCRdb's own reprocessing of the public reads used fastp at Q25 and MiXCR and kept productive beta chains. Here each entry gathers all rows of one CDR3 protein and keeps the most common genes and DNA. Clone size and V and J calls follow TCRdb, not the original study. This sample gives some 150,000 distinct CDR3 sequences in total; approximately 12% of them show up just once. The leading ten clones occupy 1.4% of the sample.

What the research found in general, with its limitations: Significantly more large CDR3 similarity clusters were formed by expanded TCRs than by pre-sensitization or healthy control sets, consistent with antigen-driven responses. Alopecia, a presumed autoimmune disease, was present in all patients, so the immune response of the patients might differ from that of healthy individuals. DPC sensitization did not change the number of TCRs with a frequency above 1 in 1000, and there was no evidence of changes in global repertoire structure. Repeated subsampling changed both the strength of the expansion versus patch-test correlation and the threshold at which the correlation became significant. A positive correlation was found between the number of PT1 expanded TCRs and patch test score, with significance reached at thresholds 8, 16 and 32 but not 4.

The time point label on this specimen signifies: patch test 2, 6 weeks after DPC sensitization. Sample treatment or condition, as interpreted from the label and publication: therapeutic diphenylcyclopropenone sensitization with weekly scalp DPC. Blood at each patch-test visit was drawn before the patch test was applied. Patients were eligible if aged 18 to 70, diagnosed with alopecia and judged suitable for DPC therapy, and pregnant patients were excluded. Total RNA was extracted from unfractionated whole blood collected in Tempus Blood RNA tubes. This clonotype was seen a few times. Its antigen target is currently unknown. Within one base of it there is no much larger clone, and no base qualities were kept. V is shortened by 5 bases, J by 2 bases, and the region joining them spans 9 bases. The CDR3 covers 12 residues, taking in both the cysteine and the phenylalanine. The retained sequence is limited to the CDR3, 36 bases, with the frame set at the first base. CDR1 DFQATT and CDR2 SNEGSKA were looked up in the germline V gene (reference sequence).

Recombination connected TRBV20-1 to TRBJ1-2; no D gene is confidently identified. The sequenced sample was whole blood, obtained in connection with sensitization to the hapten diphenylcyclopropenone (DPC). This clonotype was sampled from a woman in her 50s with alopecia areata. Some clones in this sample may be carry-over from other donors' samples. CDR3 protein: CSALHGNYGYTF. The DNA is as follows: TGCAGTGCTTTACACGGGAACTATGGCTACACCTTC.